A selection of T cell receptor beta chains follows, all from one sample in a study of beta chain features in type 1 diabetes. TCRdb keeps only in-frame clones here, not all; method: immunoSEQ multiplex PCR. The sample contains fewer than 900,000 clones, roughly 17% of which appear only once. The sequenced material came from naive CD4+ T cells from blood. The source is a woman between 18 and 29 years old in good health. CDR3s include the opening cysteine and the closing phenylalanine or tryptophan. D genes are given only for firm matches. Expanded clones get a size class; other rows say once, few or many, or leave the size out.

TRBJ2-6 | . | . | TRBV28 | CASRILGAQGANVLTF | TGTGCCAGCCGCATTTTGGGGGCACAGGGGGCCAACGTCCTGACTTTC
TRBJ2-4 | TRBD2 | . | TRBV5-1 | CASSLFQSGIKNIQYF | TGCGCCAGCAGCTTGTTCCAAAGCGGGATCAAAAACATTCAGTACTTC
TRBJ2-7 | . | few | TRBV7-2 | CASSLAGGVYEQYF | TGTGCCAGCAGCTTAGCGGGAGGTGTCTACGAGCAGTACTTC
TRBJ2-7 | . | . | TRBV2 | CASSEGREQYF | TGTGCCAGCAGTGAAGGGCGCGAGCAGTACTTC
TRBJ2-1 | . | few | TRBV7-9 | CASSSLNWARRDEQFF | TGTGCCAGCAGCTCCCTCAACTGGGCAAGAAGGGATGAGCAGTTCTTC
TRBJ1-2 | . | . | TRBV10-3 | CAISEGERGYGYTF | TGTGCCATCAGTGAGGGGGAGCGCGGCTATGGCTACACCTTC
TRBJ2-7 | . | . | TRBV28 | CASSLGAADGVHEQYF | TGTGCCAGCAGTTTAGGGGCCGCTGACGGTGTGCACGAGCAGTACTTC
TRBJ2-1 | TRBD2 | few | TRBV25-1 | CASGLAGGTEQFF | TGTGCCTCGGGACTAGCGGGAGGTACTGAGCAGTTCTTC
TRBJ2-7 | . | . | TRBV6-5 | CASSYSITTDSEQYF | TGTGCCAGCAGTTACTCGATCACAACGGATTCCGAGCAGTACTTC
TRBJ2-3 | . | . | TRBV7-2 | CASSLGVVTDTQYF | TGTGCCAGCAGCTTAGGGGTCGTTACAGATACGCAGTATTTT
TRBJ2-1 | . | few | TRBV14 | CASSRGGGSSYNEQFF | TGTGCCAGCAGCCGTGGGGGCGGGAGCTCCTACAATGAGCAGTTCTTC
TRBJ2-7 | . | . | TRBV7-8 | CASSLIGYEQYF | TGTGCCAGCAGCCTGATTGGCTACGAGCAGTACTTC
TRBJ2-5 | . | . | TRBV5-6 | CASSSPRGGTETQYF | TGTGCCAGCAGCTCACCCCGAGGGGGGACAGAGACCCAGTACTTC
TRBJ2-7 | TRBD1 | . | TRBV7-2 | CASSLPKDRGLNEQYF | TGTGCCAGCAGCCTCCCGAAGGACAGGGGGCTAAACGAGCAGTACTTC
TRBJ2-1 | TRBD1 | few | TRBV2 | CASRRGGQSSYNEQFF | TGTGCCAGCCGACGTGGGGGACAGAGCTCCTACAATGAGCAGTTCTTC
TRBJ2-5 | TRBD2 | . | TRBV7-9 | CASSFSGRGETQYF | TGTGCCAGCAGCTTTAGCGGGAGAGGGGAGACCCAGTACTTC
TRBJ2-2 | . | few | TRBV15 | CATSTGLGTGELFF | TGTGCCACCAGCACAGGGCTGGGTACCGGGGAGCTGTTTTTT
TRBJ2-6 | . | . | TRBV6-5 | CASSYQHASGANVLTF | TGTGCCAGCAGTTATCAGCACGCCTCTGGGGCCAACGTCCTGACTTTC
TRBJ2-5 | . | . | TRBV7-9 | CASSLTGRVSVYF | TGTGCCAGCAGCTTAACGGGAAGGGTGTCTGTCTACTTC
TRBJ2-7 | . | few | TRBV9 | CASSVVSSSAPYEQYF | TGTGCCAGCAGCGTGGTTTCATCCTCGGCCCCCTACGAGCAGTACTTC
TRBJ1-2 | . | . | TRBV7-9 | CASSPTWRRENYGYTF | TGTGCCAGCAGCCCCACTTGGCGAAGGGAAAACTATGGCTACACCTTC
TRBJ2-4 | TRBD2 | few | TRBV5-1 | CASSGGTTSKNIQYF | TGCGCCAGCAGCGGGGGGACTACCTCCAAAAACATTCAGTACTTC
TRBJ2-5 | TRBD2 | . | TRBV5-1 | CASSLVSGQETQYF | TGCGCCAGCAGCTTGGTTAGCGGGCAAGAGACCCAGTACTTC
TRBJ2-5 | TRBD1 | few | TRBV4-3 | CASSRTGHQETQYF | TGCGCCAGCAGCCGGACAGGCCACCAAGAGACCCAGTACTTC
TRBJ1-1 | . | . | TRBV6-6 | CASTSLRYAEAFF | TGTGCCAGCACCAGCCTCCGGTACGCTGAAGCTTTCTTT
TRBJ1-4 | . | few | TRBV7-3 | CASSYLRPEEKLFF | TGTGCCAGCAGCTATTTAAGACCTGAAGAAAAACTGTTTTTT
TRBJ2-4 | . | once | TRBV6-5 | CASRSSRDIQYF | TGTGCCAGCAGAAGCAGTAGGGACATTCAGTACTTC
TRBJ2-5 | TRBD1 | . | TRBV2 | CASSAGQQTQYF | TGTGCCAGCAGTGCGGGACAGCAGACCCAGTACTTC
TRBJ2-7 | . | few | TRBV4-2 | CASSPLAGAWEQYF | TGTGCCAGCAGCCCTTTGGCAGGGGCCTGGGAGCAGTACTTC
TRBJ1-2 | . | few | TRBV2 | CASRYSGGYTF | TGTGCCAGCAGGTATTCCGGTGGCTACACCTTC
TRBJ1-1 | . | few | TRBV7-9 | CASSRLTTGNTEAFF | TGTGCCAGCAGCCGACTTACGACAGGGAACACTGAAGCTTTCTTT
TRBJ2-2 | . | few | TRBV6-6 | CASSYSIPHTGELFF | TGTGCCAGCAGTTACTCGATCCCGCACACCGGGGAGCTGTTTTTT
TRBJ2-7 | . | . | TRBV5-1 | CASSLAGVSYEQYF | TGCGCCAGCAGCTTGGCCGGAGTTTCCTACGAGCAGTACTTC
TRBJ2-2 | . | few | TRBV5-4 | CASSFQGIGLAGELFF | TGTGCCAGCAGCTTTCAAGGAATTGGCTTAGCCGGGGAGCTGTTTTTT
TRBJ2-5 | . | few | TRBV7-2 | CASKAVMYQETQYF | TGTGCCAGCAAGGCAGTCATGTACCAAGAGACCCAGTACTTC